Following are 2 T cell receptor beta chains from one sample sequenced in a study of shared clonotypes between healthy human individuals. Method: immunoSEQ multiplex PCR; TCRdb's copy keeps in-frame clones and lacks some. The table records about 1.1 million clones, more than 75% of them present only once. The sequencing input was memory CD4+ T cells from PBMCs. Subset in this sample: CD45RA-negative fraction. The receptors were sampled from a man aged 18 to 30 in good health. Some clones in this sample may be carry-over from other donors' samples.

This clone was detected once. This sequence joins TRBV28 and TRBJ2-7, with a weak D call TRBD2 (7 bases). This CDR3 has 17 amino acids. Germline V gene data show CDR1 as MDHEN and CDR2 as SYDVKM. V shed 2 bases and J shed 2 bases, with 19 bases lying between them. CDR3 nucleotides: TGTGCCAGCAGTTTAGGGGGGGGGCTGCCCGATCCCTACGAGCAGTACTTC. Amino acids: CASSLGGGLPDPYEQYF.

V usage is TRBV27 and J usage is TRBJ1-4; D remains ambiguous. Germline CDR1 and CDR2: MNHEY and SMNVEV (reference sequence). The CDR3 runs 15 residues. V was shortened by 5 bases and J by 0 bases, with 10 bases between the two germline ends. Here the CDR3 reads CASSGVGPTNEKLFF. The CDR3 bases are TGTGCCAGCAGTGGGGTGGGTCCAACTAATGAAAAACTGTTTTTT.